This T cell receptor beta chain was found in a study of brain metastases from non-small cell lung cancer. Method: immunoSEQ multiplex PCR; TCRdb's copy keeps in-frame clones and lacks some. The table records some 1,500 clones, 75% to 90% of them present only once. Sequences were obtained from tumor-adjacent normal tissue. The sequence was obtained from a donor older than 35 with non-small cell lung cancer.

In DNA form, the CDR3 reads TGTGCCAGCAGCCACCACGCGGATGAGCAGTTCTTC. It codes for CASSHHADEQFF. The chain carries TRBV5-4 and TRBJ2-1; D not resolved. The V end was cut by 4 bases, the J end by 8 bases, with 10 bases between. Germline V gene data show CDR1 as SGHNT and CDR2 as YYREEE (reference sequence). This CDR3 is 12 amino acids long.